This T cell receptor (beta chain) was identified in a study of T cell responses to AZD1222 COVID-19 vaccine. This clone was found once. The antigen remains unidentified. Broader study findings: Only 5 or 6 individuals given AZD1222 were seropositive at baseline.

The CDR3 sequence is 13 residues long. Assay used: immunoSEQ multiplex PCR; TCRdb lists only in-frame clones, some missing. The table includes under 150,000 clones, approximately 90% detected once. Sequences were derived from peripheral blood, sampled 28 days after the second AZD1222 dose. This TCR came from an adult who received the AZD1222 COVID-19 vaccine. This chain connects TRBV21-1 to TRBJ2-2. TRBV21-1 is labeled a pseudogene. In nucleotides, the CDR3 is TGTGCCAGCACGGGACGCGGCACCGGGGAGCTGTTTTTT. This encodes CASTGRGTGELFF.